Each of the 13 T cell receptor beta chains below was sequenced from the same sample in a study of T cells after yellow fever vaccination. TCRdb reanalysed the 5' RACE reads using MiXCR and keeps one entry per CDR3 protein. The sample carries fewer than 450,000 distinct CDR3 sequences, 7% to 10% recorded once. Sequences were derived from PBMCs, sampled about 41 days after the first yellow fever vaccination. These receptor sequences come from a man between 18 and 29 years old who received the YFV17D yellow fever vaccine.

A few counts support this clonotype. The chain employs TRBV4-1 and TRBJ2-1; D might be TRBD1 (6 bases). The CDR3 loop spans 15 amino acids. Looked up from germline, CDR1 is MGHRA and CDR2 is YSYEKL. V gave up 3 bases and J gave up 6 bases, with 15 bases separating them. CDR3 loop: CASSHPQGKSNEQFF. CDR3 bases: TGCGCCAGCAGCCACCCACAGGGAAAGAGCAATGAGCAGTTCTTC.

The CDR3: CASSLGQGLDNEQFF. CDR3 sequence (DNA): TGTGCCAGCAGCTTAGGACAGGGTTTGGACAATGAGCAGTTCTTC. The chain links TRBV7-6 to TRBJ2-1; 7 bases map to TRBD1. This CDR3 region has 15 residues. Losses at the gene ends were 1 base for V and 5 bases for J; bases not matched to a gene: 5. CDR1 is SGHVS and CDR2 is FNYEAQ in the germline V gene.

This clonotype has only one observation. The chain recombines TRBV10-1 with TRBJ2-1; 10 bases align to TRBD1. Losses at the gene ends were 0 bases for V and 9 bases for J; bases not matched to a gene: 5. CDR3 length equals 15 residues. Germline V gene sequence: CDR1 WNHNN, CDR2 SYGVQD (reference sequence). The CDR3 sequence: CASSESDRGLGEQFF. The CDR3 DNA is TGCGCCAGCAGTGAGTCCGACAGGGGGCTTGGTGAGCAGTTCTTC.

This clonotype was detected only a few times. The J gene is TRBJ1-2, the V gene TRBV4-1; 8 nucleotides line up with TRBD1. The CDR3 is 15 residues long. Unmatched junction bases numbered 9, after V lost 2 bases and J lost 7 bases. The V gene's germline CDR1 is MGHRA and CDR2 YSYEKL. This CDR3 is CASSQTTGERGGYTF. CDR3 in DNA: TGCGCCAGCAGCCAAACGACAGGGGAACGGGGTGGCTACACCTTC.

This clonotype was seen a handful of times. This chain joins TRBV5-6 and TRBJ1-2; D possibly corresponds to TRBD1 (5 bases). Per the germline V gene, CDR1 is SGHDT and CDR2 is YYEEEE. Deletions cut 0 bases from V and 4 bases from J, with 13 bases between. This CDR3 comprises 15 residues. CDR3 residues: CASSLVGRGTYGYTF. CDR3 in DNA: TGTGCCAGCAGCTTGGTTGGGAGGGGAACCTATGGCTACACCTTC.

This clonotype was seen a handful of times. The junction departs from germline at one end; a sequencing error may be responsible. This sequence joins TRBV14 and TRBJ1-4; D is unresolved. The CDR3 covers 13 residues. Per the germline V gene, CDR1 is SGHDN and CDR2 is FVKESK. DNA for the CDR3: TGTGCCAGCAGTCAAGCGGATAGTGAAAAACTGTTTTTT. Protein sequence: CASSQADSEKLFF.

A few counts support this clonotype. This chain links TRBV20-1 with TRBJ1-1; D uncertain. Germline V gene sequence: CDR1 DFQATT, CDR2 SNEGSKA (reference sequence). This CDR3 is built from 13 residues. Trimming removed 0 bases from V and 2 bases from J, with 7 bases in between. The CDR3 DNA follows: TGCAGTGCTAGAGAGGGCTCAAACACTGAAGCTTTCTTT. Translation: CSAREGSNTEAFF.

This clonotype was recorded many times. The chain joins TRBV5-5 to TRBJ2-3; tentative D call: TRBD2 (6 bases). Per germline, CDR1 SGHKS and CDR2 YYEKEE (reference sequence). The CDR3 length is 14 residues. V was trimmed by 4 bases and J by 4 bases, leaving 13 bases between them. CDR3 bases: TGTGCCAGCAGCCTAGAGTGGGGGGCAGATACGCAGTATTTT. Its translation is CASSLEWGADTQYF.

This clonotype was seen more than once but under ten times. CDR3: CASSIEAAAYEQYF. The CDR3 bases are TGTGCCAGCAGCATTGAGGCAGCCGCCTACGAGCAGTACTTC. This chain uses TRBV7-2 with TRBJ2-7; D gene ambiguous. The CDR3 has 14 residues. The germline V and J ends were trimmed by 5 bases and 2 bases, with 13 bases remaining between them. The V gene's germline CDR1 is SGHTA and CDR2 FQGNSA.

This clonotype was counted only a few times. The chain joins TRBV5-1 to TRBJ2-7; the D gene is possibly TRBD1 (5 bases). This CDR3 contains 14 residues. Trimming removed 4 bases at V and 3 bases at J, with 14 bases between. Germline V gene data show CDR1 as SGHRS and CDR2 as YFSETQ. CDR3 protein: CASSLSGLSYEQYF. The CDR3 bases are TGCGCCAGCAGCCTGTCAGGGCTCAGCTACGAGCAGTACTTC.

Of note for this clonotype: The conserved final phenylalanine or tryptophan is absent from the CDR3, which likely points to a read error. The limits of the CDR3 on the DNA are not certain, so only TCRdb's listed CDR3 is given. V usage is TRBV21-1 and J usage is TRBJ2-1; TRBD2 was called by the table and not checked on the DNA. TRBV21-1 is given as a pseudogene. The CDR3 is 8 amino acids long, termini counted. The CDR3 protein is CASSTPRL.

This clonotype was detected many times. V is TRBV7-2 and J is TRBJ1-6, with D tentatively TRBD1 (5 bases). The V and J ends lost 6 bases and 6 bases respectively, with 15 bases between them. The CDR3 runs 15 residues. Germline CDR1 reads SGHTA; CDR2 reads FQGNSA. The CDR3 DNA reads as TGTGCCAGCAGTATAACCGGGACGGGTAATTCACCCCTCCACTTT. It is translated as CASSITGTGNSPLHF.

This clonotype was detected many times. The genes are TRBV10-3 and TRBJ2-3; 8 bases align to TRBD2. This CDR3 has 13 amino acids. Germline V gene data show CDR1 as ENHRY and CDR2 as SYGVKD. The V segment lost 7 bases and the J segment 3 bases; nucleotides outside the gene matches: 3. In DNA form, the CDR3 reads TGTGCCATCACTGGCGGGGGGACAGATACGCAGTATTTT. It encodes CAITGGGTDTQYF.